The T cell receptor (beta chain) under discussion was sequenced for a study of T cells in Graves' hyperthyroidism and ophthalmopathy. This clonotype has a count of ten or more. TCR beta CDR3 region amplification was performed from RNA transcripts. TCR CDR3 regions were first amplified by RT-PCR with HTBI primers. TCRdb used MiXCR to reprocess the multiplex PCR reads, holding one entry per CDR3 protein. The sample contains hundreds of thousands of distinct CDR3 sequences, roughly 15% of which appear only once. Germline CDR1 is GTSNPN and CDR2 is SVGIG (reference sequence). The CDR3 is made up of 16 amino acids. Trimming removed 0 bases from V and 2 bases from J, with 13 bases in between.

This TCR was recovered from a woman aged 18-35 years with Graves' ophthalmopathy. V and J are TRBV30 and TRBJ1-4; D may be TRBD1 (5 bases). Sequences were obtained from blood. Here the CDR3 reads CAWSVGLGHTNEKLFF. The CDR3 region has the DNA TGTGCCTGGAGTGTAGGTCTGGGGCATACTAATGAAAAACTGTTTTTT.